These T cell receptor beta chains were read from a single sample in a study of OX40 agonist ivuxolimab in advanced cancers. This table comes from immunoSEQ multiplex PCR, and its TCRdb copy is limited to in-frame clones, with some not included. The sample carries tens of thousands of clones, 70% to 90% recorded once. The sample here was CD4+ or CD8+ T cells sorted from blood, taken in a trial of the OX40 agonist ivuxolimab. These receptors all come from an adult with an advanced solid tumor such as melanoma, head and neck, liver or kidney cancer. The CDR3 runs from the conserved cysteine through the conserved F or W. A D gene is named only where the DNA matches it firmly. Part of the rows lack a size; the others show once, few, many or a class for expanded clones.

D gene: NA
V gene: TRBV9
clone size: NA
J gene: TRBJ1-1
CDR3 length: 11
CDR3 DNA: TGTGCCAGCAAAGTGAACACTGAAGCTTTCTTT
CDR3 protein: CASKVNTEAFF

D gene: NA
V gene: TRBV28
clone size: NA
J gene: TRBJ2-1
CDR3 length: 13
CDR3 DNA: TGTGCCAGCGGAAACGTCGGACTTGATGAGCAGTTCTTC
CDR3 protein: CASGNVGLDEQFF

D gene: NA
V gene: TRBV19
clone size: once
J gene: TRBJ1-4
CDR3 length: 15
CDR3 DNA: TGTGCCAGTAGTATGGCGGGGTCACCTAATGAAAAACTGTTTTTT
CDR3 protein: CASSMAGSPNEKLFF

D gene: NA
V gene: TRBV4-1
clone size: NA
J gene: TRBJ2-1
CDR3 length: 15
CDR3 DNA: TGCGCCAGCAGCCAAGCCCCGATCTCCTACAATGAGCAGTTCTTC
CDR3 protein: CASSQAPISYNEQFF

D gene: TRBD2
V gene: TRBV6-1
clone size: NA
J gene: TRBJ2-6
CDR3 length: 17
CDR3 DNA: TGTGCCAGCAGTGCATCGGGAGGAGCCTCTGGGGCCAACGTCCTGACTTTC
CDR3 protein: CASSASGGASGANVLTF

D gene: NA
V gene: TRBV4-1
clone size: once
J gene: TRBJ2-3
CDR3 length: 12
CDR3 DNA: TGCGCCAGCGGCCAGGGTGTCGATACGCAGTATTTT
CDR3 protein: CASGQGVDTQYF

D gene: NA
V gene: TRBV5-1
clone size: few
J gene: TRBJ2-2
CDR3 length: 14
CDR3 DNA: TGCGCCAGCAGCTTGAACACGAACACCGGGGAGCTGTTTTTT
CDR3 protein: CASSLNTNTGELFF

D gene: NA
V gene: TRBV10-3
clone size: NA
J gene: TRBJ2-3
CDR3 length: 16
CDR3 DNA: TGTGCCATCAGTGAGTCTGGGGGGCCTAGCACAGATACGCAGTATTTT
CDR3 protein: CAISESGGPSTDTQYF

D gene: TRBD1
V gene: TRBV18
clone size: NA
J gene: TRBJ2-1
CDR3 length: 15
CDR3 DNA: TGTGCCAGCTCACCACAACAGGGGGTTCCCAATGAGCAGTTCTTC
CDR3 protein: CASSPQQGVPNEQFF

D gene: TRBD2
V gene: TRBV28
clone size: NA
J gene: TRBJ2-7
CDR3 length: 15
CDR3 DNA: TGTGCCAGCAGTTTAGGACTAGCGGGATCCTACGAGCAGTACTTC
CDR3 protein: CASSLGLAGSYEQYF

D gene: NA
V gene: TRBV9
clone size: NA
J gene: TRBJ2-2
CDR3 length: 15
CDR3 DNA: TGTGCCAGCAGCGTAGTACTAGAACACACCGGGGAGCTGTTTTTT
CDR3 protein: CASSVVLEHTGELFF

D gene: TRBD1
V gene: TRBV7-9
clone size: NA
J gene: TRBJ1-2
CDR3 length: 16
CDR3 DNA: TGTGCCAGCAGCTTAGGGGGCGTACAGGGGGCCTATGGCTACACCTTC
CDR3 protein: CASSLGGVQGAYGYTF

D gene: TRBD1
V gene: TRBV7-9
clone size: NA
J gene: TRBJ1-4
CDR3 length: 15
CDR3 DNA: TGTGCCAGCAGCTCCGGACAGGGAAATAATGAAAAACTGTTTTTT
CDR3 protein: CASSSGQGNNEKLFF

D gene: NA
V gene: TRBV28
clone size: NA
J gene: TRBJ2-1
CDR3 length: 13
CDR3 DNA: TGTGCCAGCAGCCCAGGTGCGACCCGGGCGCAGTTCTTC
CDR3 protein: CASSPGATRAQFF

D gene: NA
V gene: TRBV6-1
clone size: NA
J gene: TRBJ2-2
CDR3 length: 15
CDR3 DNA: TGTGCCAGCACTAGGGTTAGAGGGGGAACCGGGGAGCTGTTTTTT
CDR3 protein: CASTRVRGGTGELFF

D gene: NA
V gene: TRBV23-1
clone size: NA
J gene: TRBJ1-5
CDR3 length: 14
CDR3 DNA: TGCGCCAGCAGTCATGGGCTGAACAATCAGCCCCAGCATTTT
CDR3 protein: CASSHGLNNQPQHF